This TCR beta chain was profiled in a study of T cell repertoires in cytomegalovirus infection. Background on the study: Public TCR beta signatures provided an indication of both CMV infection and a matching HLA type.

Germline CDR1 is KGHDR and CDR2 is SFDVKD. The germline V and J ends were trimmed by 10 bases and 2 bases, with 16 bases remaining between them. This CDR3 has 14 amino acids. TCRdb recomputed calls from the reads with MiXCR, one row per CDR3 protein. Here the sample spans about 180,000 distinct CDR3 sequences, roughly an eighth being singletons. General study findings and limits: Frequencies of public TCR beta families were cumulated, and this identified carriers of CMV plus the relevant HLA. HLA-C-restricted CMV-specific TCR beta clonotypes prevailed in the ex vivo response.

In this sample, this clonotype turned up a few times. The antigen remains unidentified. The material sequenced was PBMCs. V gene TRBV24-1 combines with J gene TRBJ1-1; D call uncertain. This sequence originates from a human donor in good health (CMV status not recorded). Some clones in this sample may be carry-over from other donors' samples. CDR3 in amino acids: CATPLSRGNTEAFF. Written as DNA, the CDR3 is TGTGCCACGCCCCTAAGCCGGGGAAACACTGAAGCTTTCTTT.